Following are 23 T cell receptor beta chains from one sample sequenced in a study of T cells expressing NK-cell markers (dated by TCRdb to about 2020). Receptor amplification or capture employed 5' RACE. Sequenced using an Illumina HiSeq 2000. TCRdb reprocessed the public reads and reports one entry per CDR3 protein sequence, without DNA. The table kept for this sample lists just under 150,000 distinct CDR3 sequences. About 12% of the sample belongs to the ten largest clones. Specimen: blood T cells: a sorted CD56 or NKG2C T cell subset, CD4+ or CD8+ T cells, or bulk PBMC T cells (not recorded which). Every receptor here comes from a man aged 18 to 30 in good health. Donor details come from another sample of the same person, matched by shared clones.

The chain is built from TRBV6-5 and TRBJ1-5; TCRdb returns TRBD1, unconfirmable since there is no DNA. There are 15 residues in the CDR3. Per germline, CDR1 MNHEY and CDR2 SVGAGI. The CDR3 is CASSYGANSNQPQHF.

The V gene is TRBV12-3 or TRBV12-4, the J gene TRBJ2-5; TCRdb gives TRBD1 as the D gene, but with no DNA this cannot be confirmed. CDR3 length equals 14 residues. The CDR3 sequence is CASRFGGRQETQYF.

CDR3 sequence: CAWSRGTNNQPQHF. The chain joins TRBV30 to TRBJ1-5; TCRdb's D call, TRBD1, is unchecked because there is no DNA. The CDR3 is 14 residues long. Germline lookup yields CDR1 GTSNPN and CDR2 SVGIG (reference sequence).

The chain employs TRBV27 and TRBJ1-2. This CDR3 has 14 amino acids. Per germline, CDR1 MNHEY and CDR2 SMNVEV (reference sequence). The CDR3 protein is CASSDDGTGYGYTF.

The genes are TRBV12-3 or TRBV12-4 and TRBJ2-1; with no DNA, the TCRdb D assignment of TRBD2 cannot be verified. The CDR3 runs 14 residues. The CDR3 region is CASVGGGIYNEQFF.

This chain uses TRBV6-2 or TRBV6-3 with TRBJ2-3; TCRdb's D call, TRBD1, is unchecked because there is no DNA. Germline-derived CDR1 and CDR2 are MNHEY and SVGEGT. The CDR3 sequence is 15 residues long. CDR3 region: CASSPPTRFTDTQYF.

The J gene is TRBJ2-3, the V gene TRBV12-3 or TRBV12-4; TCRdb's D call, TRBD1, is unchecked because there is no DNA. The length of the CDR3 is 16 residues. CDR3 protein: CASSALPGQGTDTQYF.

The rearrangement links TRBV7-9 to TRBJ2-5; absent DNA, TCRdb's TRBD1 call cannot be checked. This CDR3 has 14 amino acids. Germline lookup yields CDR1 SEHNR and CDR2 FQNEAQ (reference sequence). CDR3 loop: CASSPDRSQETQYF.

The V call is TRBV6-5, the J call TRBJ1-4. In germline, CDR1 is MNHEY, CDR2 SVGAGI. This CDR3 comprises 16 residues. The CDR3 loop reads CASSYESGGPGEKLFF.

The chain is built from TRBV10-3 and TRBJ2-3; TCRdb's D call of TRBD1 is untestable without DNA. This CDR3 spans 17 amino acids. CDR1 is ENHRY and CDR2 is SYGVKD in the germline V gene. The CDR3 spells CAISESSPDRASDTQYF.

Measured by frequency, this clonotype is medium-sized. The rearrangement uses TRBV4-1 and TRBJ2-3; there is no DNA to check the TCRdb D call of TRBD2. Germline CDR1 reads MGHRA; CDR2 reads YSYEKL. CDR3 length: 16 amino acids. The CDR3: CASSQVTAHGTDTQYF.

The chain couples TRBV13 to TRBJ1-5. Germline CDR1 and CDR2: PRHDT and FYEKMQ (reference sequence). The CDR3 sequence is 12 residues long. This chain's CDR3 is CASSLDNQPQHF.

The chain is built from TRBV12-3 or TRBV12-4 and TRBJ1-2. The CDR3 covers 15 residues. CDR3 protein: CASSSRDIRYYGYTF.

The CDR3 region is CAISEINTGDPYGYTF. The chain joins TRBV10-3 to TRBJ1-2; TCRdb's D call of TRBD1 is untestable without DNA. Germline CDR1 is ENHRY and CDR2 is SYGVKD. CDR3 length: 16 residues.

The V and J genes are TRBV6-6 and TRBJ2-7; the TRBD1 assignment by TCRdb is unverifiable without DNA. Germline CDR1 MNHNY, CDR2 SVGAGI (reference sequence). CDR3 length: 12 residues. CDR3 sequence: CASQGTGYEQYF.

The rearrangement links TRBV27 to TRBJ2-1; TCRdb gives TRBD2 as the D gene, but with no DNA this cannot be confirmed. This CDR3 comprises 15 residues. Germline V gene data show CDR1 as MNHEY and CDR2 as SMNVEV (reference sequence). This CDR3 reads CASSPLAGGPNEQFF.

The V and J genes are TRBV5-4 and TRBJ2-3; TCRdb's assignment of TRBD1 cannot be checked, as there is no DNA. CDR3 size: 15 residues. Germline V CDR1 and CDR2: SGHNT, YYREEE (reference sequence). The CDR3 reads CASRPVGQSTDTQYF.

The chain has TRBV6-5 and TRBJ2-5; TCRdb gives TRBD1 as the D gene, but with no DNA this cannot be confirmed. Germline assignment: CDR1 MNHEY and CDR2 SVGAGI. This CDR3 spans 16 amino acids. CDR3 sequence: CASSYSIRTAKETQYF.

The genes are TRBV30 and TRBJ2-1; TCRdb's D gene call, TRBD1, goes unchecked for lack of DNA. This CDR3 contains 11 residues. Germline V gene sequence: CDR1 GTSNPN, CDR2 SVGIG (reference sequence). CDR3 in amino acids: CAWGQSIEQFF. The full variable domain, completed using reference TRBV30 and TRBJ2-1, is SQTIHQWPATLVQPVGSPLSLECTVEGTSNPNLYWYRQAAGRGLQLLFYSVGIGQISSEVPQNLSASRPQDRQFILSSKKLLLSDSGFYLCAWGQSIEQFFGPGTRLTVL.

The V call is TRBV5-1, the J call TRBJ2-1; the D call of TRBD2 rests on TCRdb alone, since no DNA is present to check it. This CDR3 comprises 16 residues. Germline V gene sequence: CDR1 SGHRS, CDR2 YFSETQ. This CDR3 reads CASSLVAGGPRNEQFF.

The chain has TRBV20-1 and TRBJ2-7. CDR3 length equals 13 residues. The V gene's germline CDR1 is DFQATT and CDR2 SNEGSKA (reference sequence). This CDR3 reads CSARAESSYEQYF.

The V gene is TRBV29-1, the J gene TRBJ2-2; lacking DNA, the TRBD1 call made by TCRdb goes unchecked. Germline V gene data show CDR1 as SQVTM and CDR2 as ANQGSEA. This CDR3 is built from 14 residues. CDR3 in amino acids: CSVEGELNTGELFF.

The rearrangement links TRBV28 to TRBJ2-1; TCRdb outputs TRBD2, but without DNA this stays unchecked. The CDR3 totals 15 residues. Germline CDR1 and CDR2: MDHEN and SYDVKM. The CDR3 region is CASSSLSGEYNEQFF.